The subject of this entry is one TCR beta chain. This sample is part of a study of TIL therapy for anti-PD-1-resistant metastatic lung cancer. Study in general: Tumors carried a median around 1.4 non-synonymous mutations per megabase.

The CDR3 covers 15 residues. V was pared by 7 bases and J by 2 bases, with 5 bases of the junction left unmatched. From germline, CDR1 is SNHLY and CDR2 FYNNEI. As to time point: pre-treatment sample, taken before nivolumab and TIL therapy. Tumor tissue came from excised metastases, mostly pleural nodules or supraclavicular lymph nodes. Tumors were harvested before any PD-1/PD-L1 blockade. The libraries were made with immunoSEQ v3. Libraries were sequenced to some 2 million read pairs (survey) or roughly 4.5-6.5 million (deep). Generated by immunoSEQ multiplex PCR, the TCRdb table keeps only in-frame clones and is missing some. The sample shows 45,000 to 60,000 clones, about two thirds of them seen only once.

The genes are TRBV2 and TRBJ2-3, with 11 bases lining up with TRBD2. This clonotype originated in a person aged 25 to 79 with non-small cell lung cancer. The source material was tumor tissue, sampled at baseline. CDR3 nucleotides: TGTGCCAGCAAGATAGCGGGAGGGTTCACAGATACGCAGTATTTT. This codes for CASKIAGGFTDTQYF.